This TCR beta chain derives from a study of siplizumab effects on memory and regulatory T cells. The CDR3 covers 13 residues. CDR1 and CDR2 (germline): MNHEY, SVGAGI. Deletions cut 1 base from V and 6 bases from J, with 9 bases between. Study-level results: Naive T cells looked more diverse than memory cells and looked like major alloresponse contributors.

To note about this clone: Its antigen is not identified.

The protocol was immunoSEQ multiplex PCR, while the TCRdb copy is restricted to in-frame clones and leaves out a portion. In the table there are approximately 110,000 clones, about 93% of which are singletons. This chain links TRBV6-5 with TRBJ1-1; D call uncertain. The sample consisted of CD4+ T cells sorted from blood. The source of this sequence is a human donor in good health. Written as DNA, the CDR3 is TGTGCCAGCAGTTACTATACAGTGTCTGAAGCTTTCTTT. It translates to CASSYYTVSEAFF.